This T cell receptor (beta chain) was documented in a study of shared clonotypes between healthy human individuals. Findings and limits, study-wide: Non-shared clonotypes had lower generation probabilities than clonotypes shared by all four sorted-subset donors.

All of the donors resided in Nashville, Tennessee, and each was a Caucasian adult. The table came from immunoSEQ multiplex PCR; TCRdb's copy has only in-frame clones and leaves some out. The sample has 2 million to 2.5 million clones, more than 85% seen once. V dropped 8 bases and J dropped 8; count of bases not matched to a gene: 12. Germline CDR1 reads SGHTA; CDR2 reads FQGNSA. CDR3 size: 14 residues. Remarks on this clone: Antigen: not known.

The gene calls are TRBV7-2 and TRBJ2-1, with TRBD2 identical over 7 bases. This TCR was sampled from a man aged 18 to 29 in good health. Some clones in this sample may be carry-over from other donors' samples. The sequencing sample was made of naive CD4+ T cells from PBMCs. Noted subset: CD45RA+ positively selected. The DNA for the CDR3 is TGTGCCAGCTCAGGGACTAACCAACACCATGAGCAGTTCTTC. It translates to CASSGTNQHHEQFF.